The 29 T cell receptor beta chains below were found in one sample sequenced in a study of T cells expressing NK-cell markers. TCRdb re-called the 5' RACE reads and shows each CDR3 protein once, DNA omitted. This table holds about 550,000 distinct CDR3 sequences. Sequenced sample: blood T cells: a sorted CD56 or NKG2C T cell subset, CD4+ or CD8+ T cells, or bulk PBMC T cells (not recorded which). Every receptor here comes from a man between 18 and 35 years old in good health.

V usage is TRBV20-1 and J usage is TRBJ1-5. The CDR3 extends over 15 amino acids. CDR1 is DFQATT, CDR2 SNEGSKA, per germline (reference sequence). The CDR3 spells CSAPELHGPGQPQHF.

This sequence joins TRBV5-1 and TRBJ2-7; TCRdb picks TRBD2, but there is no DNA to check that call. Germline V CDR1 and CDR2: SGHRS, YFSETQ. The CDR3 runs to 16 residues. CDR3: CASSSGQPGLAYEQYF.

This CDR3 reads CATSRDLVGDTQYF. The rearrangement links TRBV15 to TRBJ2-3. Looked up from germline, CDR1 is LNHNV and CDR2 is YYDKDF (reference sequence). The CDR3 has 14 residues.

V and J are TRBV11-2 and TRBJ2-3. The CDR3 length is 15 residues. Germline-derived CDR1 and CDR2 are SGHAT and FQNNGV. The CDR3 is CASSLVMDSIDTQYF.

The chain has TRBV6-5 and TRBJ2-2. CDR1 is MNHEY, CDR2 SVGAGI, per germline. The CDR3 length is 15 residues. The CDR3 loop is CASMASQRWAGELFF.

The chain links TRBV12-3 or TRBV12-4 to TRBJ2-5; TCRdb's D call, TRBD2, is unchecked because there is no DNA. The CDR3 length is 14 residues. This CDR3 reads CASSLGGAVETQYF.

The chain links TRBV6-2 or TRBV6-3 to TRBJ2-4. Germline CDR1 MNHEY, CDR2 SVGEGT. The CDR3 consists of 16 residues. CDR3 in amino acids: CASSYSRDLAKNIQYF.

The gene calls are TRBV2 and TRBJ2-4; as DNA is missing, the TRBD2 call by TCRdb cannot be tested. The CDR3 sequence is 15 residues long. Germline V gene data show CDR1 as SNHLY and CDR2 as FYNNEI. The CDR3 sequence is CASSASSGSLNIQYF.

The chain combines TRBV6-6 with TRBJ2-2. This CDR3 comprises 13 residues. The germline gives CDR1 MNHNY, CDR2 SVGAGI (reference sequence). CDR3 sequence reads: CASLSGSTGELFF.

The gene calls are TRBV11-2 and TRBJ2-5; TCRdb lists TRBD2, though no DNA is available to test this call. From germline, CDR1 is SGHAT and CDR2 FQNNGV. The CDR3 is 12 residues long. The CDR3: CASSSLEGTQYF.

This chain joins TRBV7-9 and TRBJ1-3; TCRdb proposes TRBD1, but this gene call is untestable without DNA. Germline CDR1 is SEHNR and CDR2 is FQNEAQ (reference sequence). CDR3 length: 16 residues. The CDR3 loop reads CASSPNGRGSGNTIYF. The whole variable domain, filled in from reference TRBV7-9 and TRBJ1-3, reads DTGVSQNPRHKITKRGQNVTFRCDPISEHNRLYWYRQTLGQGPEFLTYFQNEAQLEKSRLLSDRFSAERPKGSFSTLEIQRTEQGDSAMYLCASSPNGRGSGNTIYFGEGSWLTVV.

This chain uses TRBV7-9 with TRBJ2-1. The CDR3 runs to 17 residues. Germline CDR1 is SEHNR and CDR2 is FQNEAQ (reference sequence). The chain's CDR3 is CASSPHREATPYNEQFF.

The J gene is TRBJ2-4, the V gene TRBV6-2 or TRBV6-3. Germline V gives CDR1 MNHEY, CDR2 SVGEGT. CDR3 length: 13 residues. This CDR3 reads CASSFGPADIQYF.

The V and J genes are TRBV29-1 and TRBJ1-5; TCRdb names TRBD1, which stays unverified in the absence of DNA. The CDR3 covers 13 residues. Germline V CDR1 and CDR2: SQVTM, ANQGSEA. The CDR3 sequence is CSVDEGAGQPQHF.

The V call is TRBV27, the J call TRBJ1-1; lacking DNA, the TRBD1 call made by TCRdb goes unchecked. Germline V gene sequence: CDR1 MNHEY, CDR2 SMNVEV (reference sequence). The CDR3 runs to 14 residues. The CDR3 protein is CASSYQGLNTEAFF.

The V and J genes are TRBV10-3 and TRBJ2-4. The CDR3 has 13 residues. The germline gives CDR1 ENHRY, CDR2 SYGVKD. The CDR3 protein is CAISEKLGNIQYF.

This chain links TRBV20-1 with TRBJ1-5; TCRdb's assignment of TRBD1 cannot be checked, as there is no DNA. The CDR3 spans 13 residues. Germline V CDR1 and CDR2: DFQATT, SNEGSKA (reference sequence). The CDR3: CSAITQGVQPQHF.

V usage is TRBV4-1 and J usage is TRBJ1-1; the TRBD1 assignment by TCRdb is unverifiable without DNA. CDR1 is MGHRA, CDR2 YSYEKL, per germline. The CDR3 runs 16 residues. CDR3 sequence reads: CASEQGEMKDNTEAFF.

This chain links TRBV5-1 with TRBJ1-6. The CDR3 loop spans 15 amino acids. CDR1 is SGHRS and CDR2 is YFSETQ in the germline V gene. The CDR3 sequence: CASSLEQIYNSPLHF.

The chain is built from TRBV6-1 and TRBJ1-5; there is no DNA to check the TCRdb D call of TRBD1. In germline, CDR1 is MNHNS, CDR2 SASEGT. The CDR3 loop spans 14 amino acids. CDR3 region: CASSVQTGTQPQHF.

CDR3 protein: CATSGLAGGPAGELFF. The V gene is TRBV24-1, the J gene TRBJ2-2; TCRdb names TRBD2, which stays unverified in the absence of DNA. The CDR3 runs to 16 residues. Germline V gene lookup returns CDR1 KGHDR and CDR2 SFDVKD.

The V gene is TRBV3-1, the J gene TRBJ2-2. Germline CDR1 is LGHDT and CDR2 is YNNKEL (reference sequence). This CDR3 is 14 amino acids long. CDR3 sequence reads: CASSRRRVGGELFF.

This chain uses TRBV2 with TRBJ2-2. Germline CDR1 is SNHLY and CDR2 is FYNNEI. The CDR3 totals 14 residues. The CDR3 sequence is CASKFFQSTGELFF.

The V and J genes are TRBV6-5 and TRBJ2-2; with no DNA, the TCRdb D assignment of TRBD2 cannot be verified. Per germline, CDR1 MNHEY and CDR2 SVGAGI. The CDR3 is made up of 16 amino acids. This chain's CDR3 is CASSPGLAGKSGELFF.

The chain couples TRBV14 to TRBJ2-1; as DNA is missing, the TRBD2 call by TCRdb cannot be tested. CDR3 length: 18 amino acids. Germline lookup yields CDR1 SGHDN and CDR2 FVKESK. The CDR3 loop reads CASSQVTSGVSSYNEQFF. Full variable domain (missing parts from reference TRBV14 and TRBJ2-1): EAGVTQFPSHSVIEKGQTVTLRCDPISGHDNLYWYRRVMGKEIKFLLHFVKESKQDESGMPNNRFLAERTGGTYSTLKVQPAELEDSGVYFCASSQVTSGVSSYNEQFFGPGTRLTVL.

V is TRBV20-1 and J is TRBJ2-7. Germline CDR1 is DFQATT and CDR2 is SNEGSKA (reference sequence). The CDR3 totals 12 residues. Here the CDR3 reads CSVNRDSYEQYF.

The chain employs TRBV27 and TRBJ1-2; the D call of TRBD1 rests on TCRdb alone, since no DNA is present to check it. The CDR3 sequence is 12 residues long. Germline V gene sequence: CDR1 MNHEY, CDR2 SMNVEV (reference sequence). CDR3 loop: CASGGQGYGYTF.

This chain uses TRBV12-3 or TRBV12-4 with TRBJ2-1; the D gene TCRdb calls, TRBD1, cannot be checked with no DNA. The CDR3 is made up of 14 amino acids. The CDR3 reads CASSFQTGVNEQFF.

This chain connects TRBV12-3 or TRBV12-4 to TRBJ2-1; as DNA is missing, the TRBD2 call by TCRdb cannot be tested. CDR3 length: 17 amino acids. This CDR3 is CASSSRATSGSLDEQFF.